One and the same sample provided the 22 T cell receptor beta chains below, sequenced in a study of blood T cells in healthy people across ages. A J-beta primer mix and a sample-barcoded 5' primer were used in a second PCR of roughly 6 to 12 cycles. Using its own MiXCR run on the 5' RACE reads, TCRdb lists one record per CDR3 protein. This table holds approximately 800,000 distinct CDR3 sequences, roughly 24% found once. These data also formed part of another study, on T cells of mothers and their children.

Sequenced input: blood. The receptors shown here come from a boy younger than 18 in good health.

Only a few counts were recorded for this clonotype. The chain links TRBV10-1 to TRBJ2-1, with 10 bases lining up with TRBD2. This CDR3 has 14 amino acids. V shed 10 bases, J shed 4 bases, and the junction held 7 bases outside the gene matches. The germline V gene has CDR1 WNHNN and CDR2 SYGVQD (reference sequence). CDR3 amino acids: CAKTAGGPYNEQFF. The CDR3 DNA reads as TGCGCCAAAACAGCGGGGGGGCCGTACAATGAGCAGTTCTTC.

The gene calls are TRBV7-2 and TRBJ2-3; D is possibly TRBD1 or TRBD2 (5 bases each). CDR1 and CDR2 from the germline V gene are SGHTA and FQGNSA. Trimming cost V 5 bases and J 9 bases, with 18 bases left between them. The CDR3 is made up of 14 amino acids. CDR3 nucleotides: TGTGCCAGCAGCCTGACAGCCGGACTCACGACGCAGTATTTT. It codes for CASSLTAGLTTQYF.

This rearrangement joins TRBV12-3 or TRBV12-4 to TRBJ2-2; 8 positions agree with TRBD1. V lost 3 bases and J lost 3; bases outside the gene matches: 6. The CDR3 consists of 16 residues. This CDR3 is CASSLDDRGDTGELFF. The CDR3 DNA reads as TGTGCCAGCAGTTTGGACGACAGGGGTGACACCGGGGAGCTGTTTTTT.

The CDR3 region has the DNA TGTGCCAGCAGTCCATGGGGACAGGGGTACTATGGCTACACCTTC. This gives the protein CASSPWGQGYYGYTF. The chain recombines TRBV28 with TRBJ1-2, with 10 bases identical to TRBD1. The CDR3 has 15 amino acids. V lost 5 bases and J lost 3; bases outside the gene matches: 6. Germline V gene data show CDR1 as MDHEN and CDR2 as SYDVKM.

This clonotype was recorded a few times. The chain couples TRBV29-1 to TRBJ1-1; D ambiguous. Per the germline V gene, CDR1 is SQVTM and CDR2 is ANQGSEA. CDR3 length: 11 amino acids. Trimming shortened V by 7 bases and J by 5 bases, and 11 bases separated the two germline ends. The CDR3 sequence is CSAMRLTEAFF. The CDR3, as DNA: TGCAGCGCCATGAGGTTGACTGAAGCTTTCTTT.

This clonotype was counted between two and nine times. The gene calls are TRBV25-1 and TRBJ2-7; D gene uncertain. This CDR3 spans 15 amino acids. Germline assignment: CDR1 MGHDK and CDR2 SYGVNS. Trimming removed 1 base at V and 5 bases at J, with 15 bases between. CDR3 region: CASSESLNRAHEQYF. The CDR3 nucleotides read TGTGCCAGCAGTGAATCCCTTAACCGAGCCCACGAGCAGTACTTC.

The V and J genes are TRBV12-3 or TRBV12-4 and TRBJ1-1; D gene uncertain. The CDR3 is 11 residues long. Trimming stripped 8 bases from V and 9 bases from J, with 13 bases between. The CDR3 spells CASGLEAQAFF. The CDR3 coding sequence is TGTGCCAGCGGATTAGAGGCCCAAGCTTTCTTT.

The V call is TRBV5-1, the J call TRBJ2-5; 9 nucleotides agree with TRBD2. CDR3 length: 17 amino acids. J lost 2 bases, V lost 2 bases, and 10 bases had no gene match. Germline V gene lookup returns CDR1 SGHRS and CDR2 YFSETQ. The CDR3 coding sequence is TGCGCCAGCAGCTTAGGGTTGCTAGCGGGAAGACAAGAGACCCAGTACTTC. It codes for CASSLGLLAGRQETQYF.

This clonotype occurred a few times. J is TRBJ2-1 and V is TRBV7-2; no clear D gene. Germline V CDR1 and CDR2: SGHTA, FQGNSA. V was shortened by 1 base and J by 0 bases, with 13 bases between the two germline ends. This CDR3 is 17 amino acids long. CDR3 loop: CASSLGAVLSSYNEQFF. CDR3 nucleotides: TGTGCCAGCAGCTTAGGGGCGGTCCTTAGCTCCTACAATGAGCAGTTCTTC.

A few counts support this clonotype. This sequence joins TRBV4-1 and TRBJ1-1; possible D gene TRBD1, 5 bases. The CDR3 has 14 amino acids. Trimming took off 1 base at V and 11 bases at J, with 17 bases between the two ends. Germline values: CDR1 MGHRA, CDR2 YSYEKL. The DNA for the CDR3 is TGCGCCAGCAGCCAAGGTCCAGGGCCCGGTGGGGCTTTCTTT. Protein sequence: CASSQGPGPGGAFF.

The V call is TRBV20-1, the J call TRBJ2-5; D uncertain. The CDR3 covers 15 residues. Trimming pared 1 base from V and 6 bases from J, leaving 18 bases between. CDR1 and CDR2 from the germline V gene are DFQATT and SNEGSKA (reference sequence). CDR3 sequence: CSARGRTDIVQTQYF. CDR3 bases: TGCAGTGCTAGAGGCAGGACGGATATTGTGCAGACCCAGTACTTC.

This clonotype showed up just a few times. V usage is TRBV20-1 and J usage is TRBJ2-7; D is undetermined. Germline CDR1 DFQATT, CDR2 SNEGSKA (reference sequence). Trimming pared 1 base from V and 2 bases from J, leaving 9 bases between. This CDR3 has 13 amino acids. CDR3 bases: TGCAGTGCTAGAGGGCAGAGAACCTACGAGCAGTACTTC. It codes for CSARGQRTYEQYF.

This clonotype has just a few counts. The V and J genes are TRBV5-6 and TRBJ1-4, with D possibly TRBD1 on 5 matching bases. The germline CDR1 and CDR2 sequences are SGHDT and YYEEEE. The CDR3 is 14 residues long. V was cut by 4 bases and J by 4 bases, with 11 bases left in between. CDR3 residues: CASSVRGSNEKLFF. The CDR3 DNA follows: TGTGCCAGCAGCGTCCGGGGGAGTAATGAAAAACTGTTTTTT.

The chain carries TRBV5-1 and TRBJ2-7, with 8 bases matching TRBD1. Germline CDR1 and CDR2: SGHRS and YFSETQ. The CDR3 extends over 13 amino acids. The J segment lost 2 bases and the V segment lost 6 bases, leaving 4 bases of the junction unmatched. The DNA for the CDR3 is TGCGCCAGCACCCGACAGGGGACCTACGAGCAGTACTTC. It yields the protein CASTRQGTYEQYF.

The chain uses TRBV9 and TRBJ1-2, with D possibly matching TRBD1 (6 bases). V shed 0 bases and J shed 4 bases, with 16 bases lying between them. Germline assignment: CDR1 SGDLS and CDR2 YYNGEE. The CDR3 totals 16 residues. The CDR3 loop is CASSVGLQGHFYGYTF. CDR3 coding DNA: TGTGCCAGCAGCGTAGGTCTCCAGGGGCACTTCTATGGCTACACCTTC.

This clonotype was found a few times. The chain is built from TRBV20-1 and TRBJ2-5, with 8 nucleotides matching TRBD1. The CDR3 is 14 residues long. Germline V gives CDR1 DFQATT, CDR2 SNEGSKA (reference sequence). J was trimmed by 2 bases and V by 5 bases; bases with no gene match: 7. The CDR3 DNA reads TGCAGTGCTGTACGACAGGGGCTACAAGAGACCCAGTACTTC. Translating it yields CSAVRQGLQETQYF.

The chain combines TRBV7-9 with TRBJ1-1; no clear D gene. Per germline, CDR1 SEHNR and CDR2 FQNEAQ (reference sequence). CDR3 length: 15 residues. Trimming shortened V by 1 base and J by 3 bases, and 12 bases separated the two germline ends. CDR3 nucleotides: TGTGCCAGCAGCTTAGAATACGGTCGGGACACTGAAGCTTTCTTT. This gives the protein CASSLEYGRDTEAFF.

This clonotype has only a few counts. This chain uses TRBV7-9 with TRBJ1-6, with D unclear. CDR3 size: 15 residues. Germline V gene lookup returns CDR1 SEHNR and CDR2 FQNEAQ (reference sequence). V lost 2 bases to trimming and J lost 5 bases, with 10 bases between them. CDR3 region: CASSLRSLDNSPLHF. The CDR3 DNA is TGTGCCAGCAGCTTACGCAGTCTAGATAATTCACCCCTCCACTTT.

The rearrangement uses TRBV5-1 and TRBJ1-2, with D hard to call. V was pared by 0 bases and J by 6 bases, with 9 bases between. This CDR3 region has 13 residues. The germline V gene encodes CDR1 SGHRS and CDR2 YFSETQ. The chain's CDR3 is CASSLGHGNGYTF. The CDR3 DNA reads as TGCGCCAGCAGCTTGGGACATGGGAATGGCTACACCTTC.

The chain links TRBV5-1 to TRBJ2-1; TRBD2 aligns across 9 bases. In germline, CDR1 is SGHRS, CDR2 YFSETQ. The junction had 9 bases not matched to a gene; V was cut back by 4 bases and J by 7 bases. The CDR3 totals 15 residues. DNA for the CDR3: TGCGCCAGCAGCACGGGCGGGGGGGCCTTTAATGAGCAGTTCTTC. This encodes CASSTGGGAFNEQFF.

Here the CDR3 reads CASSLRRSGSAPGANVLTF. The CDR3 coding sequence is TGTGCCAGCAGTCTTCGTAGGAGCGGGAGCGCTCCTGGGGCCAACGTCCTGACTTTC. The chain combines TRBV12-3 or TRBV12-4 with TRBJ2-6, with TRBD2 matching 8 bases. This CDR3 comprises 19 residues. Trimming at V came to 5 bases and at J to 2 bases, leaving 14 bases not matched to a gene.

This clonotype occurred once. The V and J genes are TRBV27 and TRBJ1-2; perhaps TRBD1 as D (6 bases). Looked up from germline, CDR1 is MNHEY and CDR2 is SMNVEV (reference sequence). The CDR3 spans 16 residues. V lost 1 base and J 2 bases, leaving 14 bases between the germline ends. CDR3 loop: CASSLFRGPLNYGYTF. The CDR3 DNA reads as TGTGCCAGCAGTTTATTTCGGGGGCCCTTAAACTATGGCTACACCTTC.